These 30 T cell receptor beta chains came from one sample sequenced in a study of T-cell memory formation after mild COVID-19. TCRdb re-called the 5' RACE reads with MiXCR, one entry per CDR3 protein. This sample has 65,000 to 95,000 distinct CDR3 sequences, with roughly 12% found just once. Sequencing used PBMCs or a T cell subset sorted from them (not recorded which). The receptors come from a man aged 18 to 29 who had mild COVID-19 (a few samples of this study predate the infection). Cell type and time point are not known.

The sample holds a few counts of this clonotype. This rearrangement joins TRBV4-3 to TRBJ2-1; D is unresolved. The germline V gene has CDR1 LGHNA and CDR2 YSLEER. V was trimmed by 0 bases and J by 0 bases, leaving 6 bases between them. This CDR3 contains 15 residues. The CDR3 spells CASSQDRSSYNEQFF. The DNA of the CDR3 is TGCGCCAGCAGCCAAGACAGGAGCTCCTACAATGAGCAGTTCTTC.

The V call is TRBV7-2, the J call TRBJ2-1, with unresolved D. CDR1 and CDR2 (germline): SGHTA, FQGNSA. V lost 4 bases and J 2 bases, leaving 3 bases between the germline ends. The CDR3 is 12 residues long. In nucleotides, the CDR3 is TGTGCCAGCAGCTCCCCCTACAATGAGCAGTTCTTC. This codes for CASSSPYNEQFF.

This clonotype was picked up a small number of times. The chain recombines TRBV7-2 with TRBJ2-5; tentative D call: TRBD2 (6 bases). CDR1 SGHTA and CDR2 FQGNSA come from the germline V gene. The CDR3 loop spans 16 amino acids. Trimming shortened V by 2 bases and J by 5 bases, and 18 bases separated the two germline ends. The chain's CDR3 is CASSLILERAGETQYF. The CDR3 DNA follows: TGTGCCAGCAGCTTAATCTTGGAGCGGGCGGGGGAGACCCAGTACTTC. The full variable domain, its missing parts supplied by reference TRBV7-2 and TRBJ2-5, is GAGVSQSPSNKVTEKGKDVELRCDPISGHTALYWYRQSLGQGLEFLIYFQGNSAPDKSGLPSDRFSAERTGGSVSTLTIQRTQQEDSAVYLCASSLILERAGETQYFGPGTRLLVL.

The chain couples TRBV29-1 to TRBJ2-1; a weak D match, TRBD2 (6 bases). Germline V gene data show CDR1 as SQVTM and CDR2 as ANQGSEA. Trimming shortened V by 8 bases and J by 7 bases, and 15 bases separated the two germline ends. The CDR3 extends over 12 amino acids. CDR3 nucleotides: TGCAGCATAATCTCCCGGGGGAATGAGCAGTTCTTC. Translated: CSIISRGNEQFF.

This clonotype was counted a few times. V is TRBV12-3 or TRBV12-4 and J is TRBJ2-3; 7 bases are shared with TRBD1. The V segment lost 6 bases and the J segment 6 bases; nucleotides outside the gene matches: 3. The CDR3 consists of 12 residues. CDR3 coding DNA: TGTGCCAGCAGGACAGGGTTGGATACGCAGTATTTT. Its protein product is CASRTGLDTQYF.

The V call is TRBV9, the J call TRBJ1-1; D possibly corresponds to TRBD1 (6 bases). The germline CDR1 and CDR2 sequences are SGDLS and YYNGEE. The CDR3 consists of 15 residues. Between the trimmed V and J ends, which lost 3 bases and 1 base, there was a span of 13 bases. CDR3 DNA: TGTGCCAGCAGCGCAAATAGGGGGACGAACACTGAAGCTTTCTTT. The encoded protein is CASSANRGTNTEAFF.

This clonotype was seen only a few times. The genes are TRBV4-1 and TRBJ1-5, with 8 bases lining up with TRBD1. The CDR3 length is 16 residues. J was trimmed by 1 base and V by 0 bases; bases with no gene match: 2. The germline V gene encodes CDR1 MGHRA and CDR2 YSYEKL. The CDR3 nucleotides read TGCGCCAGCAGCCAAGATCGGACAGGGAGCAATCAGCCCCAGCATTTT. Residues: CASSQDRTGSNQPQHF.

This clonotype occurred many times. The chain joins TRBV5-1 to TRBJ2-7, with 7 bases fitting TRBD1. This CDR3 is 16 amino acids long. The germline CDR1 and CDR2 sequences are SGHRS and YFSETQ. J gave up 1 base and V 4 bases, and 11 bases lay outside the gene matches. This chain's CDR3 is CASSVEQGLKSYEQYF. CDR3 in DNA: TGCGCCAGCAGCGTGGAACAGGGGTTGAAGTCCTACGAGCAGTACTTC.

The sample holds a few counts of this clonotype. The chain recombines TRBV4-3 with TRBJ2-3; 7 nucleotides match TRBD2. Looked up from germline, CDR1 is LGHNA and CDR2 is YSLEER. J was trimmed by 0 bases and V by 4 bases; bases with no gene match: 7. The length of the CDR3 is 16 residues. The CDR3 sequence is CASSRSLAVSTDTQYF. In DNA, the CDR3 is TGCGCCAGCAGCCGTTCTCTAGCGGTTAGCACAGATACGCAGTATTTT.

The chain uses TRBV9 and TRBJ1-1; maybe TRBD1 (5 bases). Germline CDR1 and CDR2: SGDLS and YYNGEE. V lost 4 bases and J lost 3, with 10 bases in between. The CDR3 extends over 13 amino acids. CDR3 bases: TGTGCCAGCAGCCCCGGGACCTACACTGAAGCTTTCTTT. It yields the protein CASSPGTYTEAFF. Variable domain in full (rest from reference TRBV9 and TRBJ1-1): DSGVTQTPKHLITATGQRVTLRCSPRSGDLSVYWYQQSLDQGLQFLIQYYNGEERAKGNILERFSAQQFPDLHSELNLSSLELGDSALYFCASSPGTYTEAFFGQGTRLTVV.

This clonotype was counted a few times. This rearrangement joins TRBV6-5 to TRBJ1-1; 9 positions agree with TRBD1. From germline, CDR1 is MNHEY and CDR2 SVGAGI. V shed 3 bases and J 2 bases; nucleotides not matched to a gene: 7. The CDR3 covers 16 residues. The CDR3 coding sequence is TGTGCCAGCAGTTATACCACAGGGGGCGGTAACACTGAAGCTTTCTTT. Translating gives CASSYTTGGGNTEAFF.

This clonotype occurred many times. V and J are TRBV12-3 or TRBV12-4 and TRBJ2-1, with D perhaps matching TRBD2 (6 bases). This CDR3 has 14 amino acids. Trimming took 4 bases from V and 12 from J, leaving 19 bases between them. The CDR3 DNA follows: TGTGCCAGCAGTTCATGGCGGGACGGCCACGGGCAGTTCTTC. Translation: CASSSWRDGHGQFF.

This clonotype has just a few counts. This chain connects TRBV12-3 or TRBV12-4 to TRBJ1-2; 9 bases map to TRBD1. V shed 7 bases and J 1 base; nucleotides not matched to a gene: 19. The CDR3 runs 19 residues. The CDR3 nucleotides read TGTGCCAGCATCGAATCCCGTAGGACAGGGGATTGGCGTAACTATGGCTACACCTTC. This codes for CASIESRRTGDWRNYGYTF.

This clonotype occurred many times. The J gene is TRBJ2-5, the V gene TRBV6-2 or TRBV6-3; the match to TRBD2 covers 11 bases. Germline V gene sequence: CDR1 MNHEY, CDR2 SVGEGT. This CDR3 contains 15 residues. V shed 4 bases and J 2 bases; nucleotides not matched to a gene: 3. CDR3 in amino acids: CASSSLAGGQETQYF. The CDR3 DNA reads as TGTGCCAGCAGTTCCCTAGCGGGGGGTCAAGAGACCCAGTACTTC.

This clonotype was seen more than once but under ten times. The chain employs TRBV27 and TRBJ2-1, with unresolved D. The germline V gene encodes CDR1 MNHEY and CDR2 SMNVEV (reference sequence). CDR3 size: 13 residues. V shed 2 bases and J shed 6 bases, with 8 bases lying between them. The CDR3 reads CASSLLIGNEQFF. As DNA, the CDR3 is TGTGCCAGCAGTTTACTGATTGGCAATGAGCAGTTCTTC.

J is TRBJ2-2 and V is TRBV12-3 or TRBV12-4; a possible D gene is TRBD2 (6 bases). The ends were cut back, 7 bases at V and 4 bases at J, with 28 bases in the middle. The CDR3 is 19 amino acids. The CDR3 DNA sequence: TGTGCCAGCACGTTCTCCCCCCGGGGGTGGCGGCGACGCACCGGGGAGCTGTTTTTT. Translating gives CASTFSPRGWRRRTGELFF.

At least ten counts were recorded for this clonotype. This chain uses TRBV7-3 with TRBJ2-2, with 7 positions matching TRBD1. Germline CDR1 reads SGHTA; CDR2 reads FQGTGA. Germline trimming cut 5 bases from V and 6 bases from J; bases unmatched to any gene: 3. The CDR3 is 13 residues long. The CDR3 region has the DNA TGTGCCAGCAGCCCGACAGGGCCCGGGGAGCTGTTTTTT. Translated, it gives CASSPTGPGELFF.

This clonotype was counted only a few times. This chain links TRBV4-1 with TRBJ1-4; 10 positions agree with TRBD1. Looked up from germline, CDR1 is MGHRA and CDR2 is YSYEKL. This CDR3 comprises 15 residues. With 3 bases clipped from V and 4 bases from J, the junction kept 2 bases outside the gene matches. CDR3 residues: CASSHRDRGNEKLFF. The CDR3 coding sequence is TGCGCCAGCAGCCACCGGGACAGGGGTAATGAAAAACTGTTTTTT.

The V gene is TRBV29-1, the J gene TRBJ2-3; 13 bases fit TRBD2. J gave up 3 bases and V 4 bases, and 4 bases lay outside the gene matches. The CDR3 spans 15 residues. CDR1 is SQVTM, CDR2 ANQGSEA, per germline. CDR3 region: CSVGRTSGGTDTQYF. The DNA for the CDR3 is TGCAGCGTTGGCCGGACTAGCGGGGGTACAGATACGCAGTATTTT.

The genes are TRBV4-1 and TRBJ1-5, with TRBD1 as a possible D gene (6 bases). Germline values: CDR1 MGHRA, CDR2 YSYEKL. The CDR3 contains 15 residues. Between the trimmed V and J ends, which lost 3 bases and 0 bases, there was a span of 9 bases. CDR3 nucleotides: TGCGCCAGCAGCCACGGACAGAATAGCAATCAGCCCCAGCATTTT. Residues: CASSHGQNSNQPQHF.

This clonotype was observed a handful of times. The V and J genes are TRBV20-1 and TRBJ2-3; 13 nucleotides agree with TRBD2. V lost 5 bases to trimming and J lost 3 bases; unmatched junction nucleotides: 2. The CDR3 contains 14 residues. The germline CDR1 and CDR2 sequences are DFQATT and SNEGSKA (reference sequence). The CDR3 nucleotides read TGCAGTGCTCGACTAGCGGGGGGAACAGATACGCAGTATTTT. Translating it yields CSARLAGGTDTQYF.

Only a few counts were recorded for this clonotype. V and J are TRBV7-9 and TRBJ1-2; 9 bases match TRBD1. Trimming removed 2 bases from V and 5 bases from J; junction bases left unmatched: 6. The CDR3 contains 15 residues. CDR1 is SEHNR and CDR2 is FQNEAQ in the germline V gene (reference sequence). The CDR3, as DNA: TGTGCCAGCAGCTTATTGCCCGGGACAGGGTATGGCTACACCTTC. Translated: CASSLLPGTGYGYTF.

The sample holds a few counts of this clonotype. The DNA of the CDR3 is TGTGCCAGCAGCCCAGAGGTTCCCGTAGTTCCGGGCAATCAGCCCCAGCATTTT. Protein sequence: CASSPEVPVVPGNQPQHF. The chain carries TRBV7-8 and TRBJ1-5; D is unclear. The CDR3 is made up of 18 amino acids. The V and J ends lost 5 bases and 2 bases respectively, with 22 bases between them. The germline V gene encodes CDR1 SGHVS and CDR2 FQNEAQ.

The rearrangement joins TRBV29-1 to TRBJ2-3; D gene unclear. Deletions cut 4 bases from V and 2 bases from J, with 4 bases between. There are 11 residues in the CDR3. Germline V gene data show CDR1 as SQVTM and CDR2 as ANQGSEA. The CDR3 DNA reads TGCAGCGTTGGGACCACAGATACGCAGTATTTT. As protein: CSVGTTDTQYF.

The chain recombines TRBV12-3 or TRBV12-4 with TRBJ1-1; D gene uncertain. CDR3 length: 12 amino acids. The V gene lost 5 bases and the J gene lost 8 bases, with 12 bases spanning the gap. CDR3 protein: CASSIPTAEAFF. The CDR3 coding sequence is TGTGCCAGCAGTATTCCGACCGCAGAAGCTTTCTTT.

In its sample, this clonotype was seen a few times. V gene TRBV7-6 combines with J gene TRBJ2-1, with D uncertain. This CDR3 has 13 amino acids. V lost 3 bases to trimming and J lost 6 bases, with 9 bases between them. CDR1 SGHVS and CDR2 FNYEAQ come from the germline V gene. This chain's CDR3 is CASSLVEGNEQFF. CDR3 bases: TGTGCCAGCAGCTTGGTAGAAGGCAATGAGCAGTTCTTC.

The DNA of the CDR3 is TGTGCCAGCCATGGGGGGGGGCGAGAGACCCAGTACTTC. Encoded protein: CASHGGGRETQYF. This chain connects TRBV6-2 or TRBV6-3 to TRBJ2-5, with D perhaps TRBD2 (7 bases). V was shortened by 8 bases and J by 4 bases, with 14 bases between the two germline ends. Germline CDR1 and CDR2: MNHEY and SVGEGT. This CDR3 has 13 residues.

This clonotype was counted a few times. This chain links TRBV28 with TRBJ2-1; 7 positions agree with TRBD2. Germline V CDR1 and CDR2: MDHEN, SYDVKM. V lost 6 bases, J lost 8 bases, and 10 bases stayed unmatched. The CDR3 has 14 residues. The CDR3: CASSELLAIDEQFF. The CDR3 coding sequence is TGTGCCAGCAGCGAACTACTAGCGATCGATGAGCAGTTCTTC.

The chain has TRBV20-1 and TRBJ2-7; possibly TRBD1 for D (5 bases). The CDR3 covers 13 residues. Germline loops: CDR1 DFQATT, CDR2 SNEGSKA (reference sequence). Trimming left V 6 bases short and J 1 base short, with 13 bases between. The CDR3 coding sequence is TGCAGTGCCAGTGTGGGGCCGTCCTACGAGCAGTACTTC. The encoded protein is CSASVGPSYEQYF.

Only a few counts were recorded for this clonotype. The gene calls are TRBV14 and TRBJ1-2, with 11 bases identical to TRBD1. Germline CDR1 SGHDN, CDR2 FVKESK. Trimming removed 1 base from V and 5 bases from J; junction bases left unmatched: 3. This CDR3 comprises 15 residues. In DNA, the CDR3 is TGTGCCAGCAGCCAAGGGACAGGGGGCATGTATGGCTACACCTTC. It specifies CASSQGTGGMYGYTF.